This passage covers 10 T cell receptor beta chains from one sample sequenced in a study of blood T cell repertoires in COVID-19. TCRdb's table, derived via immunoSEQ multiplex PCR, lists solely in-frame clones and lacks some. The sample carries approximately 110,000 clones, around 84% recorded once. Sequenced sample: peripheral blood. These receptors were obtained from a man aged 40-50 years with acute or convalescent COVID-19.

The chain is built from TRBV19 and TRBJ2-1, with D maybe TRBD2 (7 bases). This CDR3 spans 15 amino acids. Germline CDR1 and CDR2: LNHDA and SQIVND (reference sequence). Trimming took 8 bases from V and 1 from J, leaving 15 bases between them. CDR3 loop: CASSFRGGSYNEQFF. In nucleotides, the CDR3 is TGTGCCAGTTCCTTCAGGGGAGGGTCCTACAATGAGCAGTTCTTC.

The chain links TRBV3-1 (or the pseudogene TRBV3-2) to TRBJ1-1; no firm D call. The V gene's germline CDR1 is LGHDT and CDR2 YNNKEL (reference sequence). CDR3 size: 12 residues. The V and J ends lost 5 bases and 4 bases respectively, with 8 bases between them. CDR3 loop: CASSIRGTEAFF. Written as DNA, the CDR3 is TGTGCCAGCAGCATCCGAGGCACTGAAGCTTTCTTT.

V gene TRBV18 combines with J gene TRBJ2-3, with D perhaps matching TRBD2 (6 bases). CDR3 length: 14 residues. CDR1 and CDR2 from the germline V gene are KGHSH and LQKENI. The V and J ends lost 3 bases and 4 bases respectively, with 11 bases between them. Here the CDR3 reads CASSPIRDSDTQYF. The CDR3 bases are TGTGCCAGCTCACCGATCCGGGACTCAGATACGCAGTATTTT.

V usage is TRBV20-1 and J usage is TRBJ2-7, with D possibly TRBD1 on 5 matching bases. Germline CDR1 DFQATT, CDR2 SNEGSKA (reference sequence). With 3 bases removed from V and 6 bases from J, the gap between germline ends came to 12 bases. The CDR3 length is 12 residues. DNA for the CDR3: TGCAGTGCTAGTGGGTGGGGCATCGAGCAGTACTTC. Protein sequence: CSASGWGIEQYF.

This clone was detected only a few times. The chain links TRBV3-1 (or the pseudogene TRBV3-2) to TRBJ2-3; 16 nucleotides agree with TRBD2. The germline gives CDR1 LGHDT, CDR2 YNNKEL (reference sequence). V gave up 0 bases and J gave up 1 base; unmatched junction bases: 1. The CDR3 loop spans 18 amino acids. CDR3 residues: CASSQEGLAGGGTDTQYF. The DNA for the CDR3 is TGTGCCAGCAGCCAAGAGGGACTAGCGGGGGGGGGCACAGATACGCAGTATTTT.

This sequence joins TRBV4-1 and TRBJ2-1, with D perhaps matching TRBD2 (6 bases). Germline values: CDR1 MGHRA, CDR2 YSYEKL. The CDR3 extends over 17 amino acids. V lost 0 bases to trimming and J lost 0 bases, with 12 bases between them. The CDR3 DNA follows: TGCGCCAGCAGCCAAGATCCGGCCGGGAGCTCCTACAATGAGCAGTTCTTC. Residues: CASSQDPAGSSYNEQFF.

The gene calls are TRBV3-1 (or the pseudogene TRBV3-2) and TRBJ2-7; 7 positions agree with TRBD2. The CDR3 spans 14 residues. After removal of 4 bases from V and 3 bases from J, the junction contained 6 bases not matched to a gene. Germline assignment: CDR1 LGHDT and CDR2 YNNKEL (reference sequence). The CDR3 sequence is CASSPGWEGYEQYF. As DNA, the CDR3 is TGTGCCAGCAGCCCTGGTTGGGAGGGCTACGAGCAGTACTTC.

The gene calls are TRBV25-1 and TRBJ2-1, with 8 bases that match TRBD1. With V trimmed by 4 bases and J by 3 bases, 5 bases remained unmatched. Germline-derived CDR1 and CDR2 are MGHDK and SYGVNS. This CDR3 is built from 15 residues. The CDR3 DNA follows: TGTGCCAGCAGTGCAAGACAGGGGAACTACAATGAGCAGTTCTTC. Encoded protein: CASSARQGNYNEQFF.

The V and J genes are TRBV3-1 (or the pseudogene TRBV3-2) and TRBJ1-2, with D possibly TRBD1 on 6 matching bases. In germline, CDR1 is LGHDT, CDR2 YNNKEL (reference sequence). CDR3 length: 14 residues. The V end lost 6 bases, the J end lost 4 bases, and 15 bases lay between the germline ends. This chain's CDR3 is CASRHEDRPYGYTF. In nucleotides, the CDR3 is TGTGCCAGCAGACACGAAGACAGGCCCTATGGCTACACCTTC.

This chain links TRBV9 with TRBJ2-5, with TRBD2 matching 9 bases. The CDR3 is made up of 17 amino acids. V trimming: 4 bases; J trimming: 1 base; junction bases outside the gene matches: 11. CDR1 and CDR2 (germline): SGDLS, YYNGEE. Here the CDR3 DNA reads TGTGCCAGCAGCCCCCGGGCGCCTAGCGGGGCCCAAGAGACCCAGTACTTC. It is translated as CASSPRAPSGAQETQYF.